These 25 T cell receptor beta chains originate from one sample sequenced in a study of early T cells in non-severe SARS-CoV-2 infection. MiXCR, run by TCRdb on the 5' RACE reads, gives a single entry per CDR3 protein. Among about 48,000 distinct CDR3 sequences listed, roughly an eighth were seen once. Sequences were obtained from whole blood. All receptors derive from an adult who was a healthcare worker with PCR-confirmed SARS-CoV-2 infection or an uninfected control (not recorded which).

This clonotype was counted many times. The rearrangement links TRBV12-3 or TRBV12-4 to TRBJ2-1; a possible D gene is TRBD2 (5 bases). CDR3 length: 15 residues. V was clipped by 3 bases and J by 7 bases, with 16 bases between them. CDR3 coding DNA: TGTGCCAGCAGTTTTAGAGCGGAGCCTTGGAATGAGCAGTTCTTC. Protein sequence: CASSFRAEPWNEQFF.

This clonotype has at least ten counts. The gene calls are TRBV12-3 or TRBV12-4 and TRBJ1-1; the D gene is possibly TRBD1 (5 bases). CDR3 size: 15 residues. V shed 2 bases and J shed 1 base, with 11 bases lying between them. The CDR3, as DNA: TGTGCCAGCAGTTTAACCAGTACAGGGAACACTGAAGCTTTCTTT. It specifies CASSLTSTGNTEAFF.

The chain carries TRBV29-1 and TRBJ1-2; possibly TRBD1 for D (6 bases). V was pared by 7 bases and J by 7 bases, with 25 bases between. Germline CDR1 SQVTM, CDR2 ANQGSEA. The CDR3 extends over 15 amino acids. CDR3 bases: TGCAGCGCCGTGTCAATTGGGTCAGGGGAGGGTGGCTACACCTTC. Translated: CSAVSIGSGEGGYTF.

The chain couples TRBV28 to TRBJ1-5; possibly TRBD1 for D (6 bases). Germline loops: CDR1 MDHEN, CDR2 SYDVKM. V lost 8 bases to trimming and J lost 4 bases, with 12 bases between them. The CDR3 runs to 13 residues. CDR3 coding DNA: TGTGCCAGCCGGACAGCTAATAATCAGCCCCAGCATTTT. Amino acid sequence: CASRTANNQPQHF.

This chain links TRBV20-1 with TRBJ2-3; D is ambiguous. Trimming stripped 2 bases from V and 0 bases from J, with 9 bases between. This CDR3 is built from 14 residues. Germline lookup yields CDR1 DFQATT and CDR2 SNEGSKA (reference sequence). CDR3 in DNA: TGCAGTGCTAGAAGGACGGCTAGCACAGATACGCAGTATTTT. Translation gives CSARRTASTDTQYF.

CDR3: CASSFGTGLFTNEKLFF. CDR3 bases: TGCGCCAGCAGCTTCGGGACAGGGCTCTTTACTAATGAAAAACTGTTTTTT. The V and J genes are TRBV5-1 and TRBJ1-4, with 9 bases aligning to TRBD1. The length of the CDR3 is 17 residues. With 2 bases clipped from V and 2 bases from J, the junction kept 7 bases outside the gene matches. Germline lookup yields CDR1 SGHRS and CDR2 YFSETQ.

This clonotype has ten or more counts. The chain combines TRBV6-6 with TRBJ2-7, with D possibly being TRBD2 (6 bases). CDR1 is MNHNY, CDR2 SVGAGI, per germline (reference sequence). V lost 0 bases and J 0 bases, leaving 12 bases between the germline ends. The CDR3 is 16 amino acids. The CDR3 loop reads CASSYSAWGGSYEQYF. The CDR3 DNA sequence: TGTGCCAGCAGTTACTCTGCCTGGGGAGGCTCCTACGAGCAGTACTTC.

The sample holds many counts of this clonotype. The chain carries TRBV28 and TRBJ2-2, with D perhaps given as TRBD1 or TRBD2 (5 bases each). Looked up from germline, CDR1 is MDHEN and CDR2 is SYDVKM. Deletions cut 3 bases from V and 0 bases from J, with 11 bases between. The CDR3 has 16 amino acids. The CDR3 sequence: CASSLGTQANTGELFF. CDR3 sequence (DNA): TGTGCCAGCAGTTTGGGGACGCAGGCGAACACCGGGGAGCTGTTTTTT.

This clonotype was recorded at least ten times. The chain has TRBV5-1 and TRBJ1-2; tentatively, D is TRBD1 (5 bases). Germline lookup yields CDR1 SGHRS and CDR2 YFSETQ. V lost 0 bases, J lost 7 bases, and 13 bases lay in between. The CDR3 totals 14 residues. The chain's CDR3 is CASSLGQRGSGYTF. The CDR3 DNA is TGCGCCAGCAGCTTGGGGCAGAGGGGAAGTGGCTACACCTTC.

This clonotype has a handful of counts. This chain links TRBV6-5 with TRBJ1-2; TRBD1 matches 7 bases. There are 14 residues in the CDR3. Germline-derived CDR1 and CDR2 are MNHEY and SVGAGI. Trimming took 0 bases from V and 5 from J; bases not matched to a gene: 3. This chain's CDR3 is CASSYSPGGYGYTF. The CDR3 nucleotides are TGTGCCAGCAGTTACTCCCCAGGGGGGTATGGCTACACCTTC.

At least ten counts were recorded for this clonotype. The genes are TRBV9 and TRBJ1-2; 10 bases align to TRBD1. The CDR3 covers 16 residues. Germline loops: CDR1 SGDLS, CDR2 YYNGEE. Germline trimming cut 0 bases from V and 5 bases from J; bases unmatched to any gene: 7. CDR3: CASSVEATGGGYGYTF. CDR3 DNA sequence: TGTGCCAGCAGCGTAGAGGCGACAGGGGGCGGGTATGGCTACACCTTC.

This chain joins TRBV2 and TRBJ2-5, with D perhaps matching TRBD1 (6 bases). CDR3 length equals 12 residues. V lost 9 bases, J lost 4 bases, and 12 bases lay in between. Germline values: CDR1 SNHLY, CDR2 FYNNEI. The CDR3 protein is CASTGLRETQYF. Written as DNA, the CDR3 is TGTGCCAGTACAGGGCTGCGAGAGACCCAGTACTTC.

This clonotype has ten or more counts. The chain carries TRBV9 and TRBJ1-2; 7 nucleotides agree with TRBD1. J gave up 4 bases and V 0 bases, and 9 bases lay outside the gene matches. This CDR3 has 16 residues. Germline V lookup: CDR1 SGDLS, CDR2 YYNGEE. CDR3 in DNA: TGTGCCAGCAGCGTAGCCCTGACAGGGCGACCCTATGGCTACACCTTC. Residues: CASSVALTGRPYGYTF. The full variable domain, its missing parts supplied by reference TRBV9 and TRBJ1-2, is DSGVTQTPKHLITATGQRVTLRCSPRSGDLSVYWYQQSLDQGLQFLIQYYNGEERAKGNILERFSAQQFPDLHSELNLSSLELGDSALYFCASSVALTGRPYGYTFGSGTRLTVV.

This clonotype was seen only a few times. The chain recombines TRBV2 with TRBJ2-2, with D possibly being TRBD2 (5 bases). The CDR3 covers 15 residues. The V end lost 1 base, the J end lost 3 bases, and 9 bases lay between the germline ends. Germline V gene sequence: CDR1 SNHLY, CDR2 FYNNEI. The CDR3 loop is CASSEGRSHTGELFF. The DNA for the CDR3 is TGTGCCAGCAGTGAAGGGAGGAGTCACACCGGGGAGCTGTTTTTT.

This clonotype was counted many times. The genes are TRBV19 and TRBJ1-5; TRBD1 agrees at 11 bases. The CDR3 sequence is 17 residues long. From germline, CDR1 is LNHDA and CDR2 SQIVND (reference sequence). V trimming: 5 bases; J trimming: 2 bases; junction bases outside the gene matches: 8. The CDR3: CASSDWTGGPGNQPQHF. CDR3 nucleotide sequence: TGTGCCAGTAGTGACTGGACAGGGGGCCCGGGCAATCAGCCCCAGCATTTT.

This clonotype has at least ten counts. V usage is TRBV29-1 and J usage is TRBJ2-1; TRBD2 matches 7 bases. V shed 0 bases, J shed 0 bases, and the junction held 5 bases outside the gene matches. The CDR3 loop spans 16 amino acids. Germline V gene lookup returns CDR1 SQVTM and CDR2 ANQGSEA. The CDR3 region has the DNA TGCAGCGTTGAAGATCACCTAGCGGACTCCTACAATGAGCAGTTCTTC. Translation: CSVEDHLADSYNEQFF.

This clonotype was counted at least ten times. The chain has TRBV28 and TRBJ2-1, with TRBD1 as a possible D gene (6 bases). Germline CDR1 and CDR2: MDHEN and SYDVKM. The length of the CDR3 is 17 residues. Trimming took 7 bases from V and 0 from J, leaving 19 bases between them. The CDR3 region has the DNA TGTGCCAGCACCGAGATTGGGACACCAAGCTCCTACAATGAGCAGTTCTTC. This codes for CASTEIGTPSSYNEQFF.

There are a few counts of this clonotype. CDR3 sequence: CSAYRLAGGSDTQYF. CDR3 DNA: TGCAGTGCTTACCGACTAGCGGGGGGATCAGATACGCAGTATTTT. The chain joins TRBV20-1 to TRBJ2-3; 13 nucleotides agree with TRBD2. Per the germline V gene, CDR1 is DFQATT and CDR2 is SNEGSKA (reference sequence). There are 15 residues in the CDR3. The V gene end was trimmed by 5 bases and the J gene end by 4 bases; junction bases not matched to a gene: 6.

In this sample, this clonotype turned up a few times. This CDR3 is CASSGSLNLLHF. The CDR3, as DNA: TGTGCCAGCAGCGGTTCGTTAAACCTACTCCACTTT. The gene calls are TRBV7-9 and TRBJ1-6; D gene uncertain. The CDR3 spans 12 residues. The V gene lost 5 bases and the J gene lost 16 bases, with 15 bases spanning the gap. The V gene's germline CDR1 is SEHNR and CDR2 FQNEAQ (reference sequence). The variable domain in full, with the rest retrieved from reference TRBV7-9 and TRBJ1-6, is DTGVSQNPRHKITKRGQNVTFRCDPISEHNRLYWYRQTLGQGPEFLTYFQNEAQLEKSRLLSDRFSAERPKGSFSTLEIQRTEQGDSAMYLCASSGSLNLLHFGNGTRLTVT.

This clonotype turned up a few times. The rearrangement links TRBV20-1 to TRBJ1-6; perhaps TRBD1 as D (6 bases). Germline CDR1 and CDR2: DFQATT and SNEGSKA (reference sequence). The CDR3 has 16 residues. Trimming removed 0 bases from V and 8 bases from J, with 17 bases in between. In DNA, the CDR3 is TGCAGTGCTAGAGATCCGTACAGGGCCGTGGATTCACCCCTCCACTTT. Its translation: CSARDPYRAVDSPLHF.

This clonotype was found many times. This chain connects TRBV7-8 to TRBJ2-2; D possibly matches TRBD1 or TRBD2 (5 bases each). CDR1 is SGHVS, CDR2 FQNEAQ, per germline. Trimming took off 5 bases at V and 8 bases at J, with 24 bases between the two ends. The CDR3 is 17 amino acids. The DNA of the CDR3 is TGTGCCAGCAGCCGATCGTACCGGGACGGGCCGCGTGGGGAGCTGTTTTTT. This gives the protein CASSRSYRDGPRGELFF.

Many counts were recorded for this clonotype. This sequence joins TRBV6-6 and TRBJ2-3; 10 nucleotides match TRBD2. V gave up 6 bases and J gave up 3 bases; unmatched junction bases: 6. This CDR3 contains 15 residues. Per germline, CDR1 MNHNY and CDR2 SVGAGI (reference sequence). The CDR3 here is CASSQAGGPTDTQYF. The CDR3 nucleotides are TGTGCCAGCAGCCAAGCGGGAGGGCCAACAGATACGCAGTATTTT.

This clonotype has ten or more counts. The genes are TRBV27 and TRBJ2-7; TRBD2 aligns across 15 bases. This CDR3 region has 14 residues. J gave up 3 bases and V 8 bases, and 2 bases lay outside the gene matches. CDR1 and CDR2 from the germline V gene are MNHEY and SMNVEV (reference sequence). The CDR3 sequence is CASGLAGGFYEQYF. As DNA, the CDR3 is TGTGCCAGCGGACTAGCGGGGGGGTTCTACGAGCAGTACTTC.

This clonotype was detected ten times or more. This rearrangement joins TRBV28 to TRBJ2-7; D is unclear. Per the germline V gene, CDR1 is MDHEN and CDR2 is SYDVKM. The CDR3 runs to 12 residues. The V end was cut by 4 bases, the J end by 9 bases, with 13 bases between. The CDR3 DNA is TGTGCCAGCAGTTCGACACCCCCGGCGCAGTACTTC. Translation: CASSSTPPAQYF.

This clonotype was picked up many times. CDR3 amino acids: CAYTGTSGPNEQFF. The CDR3 DNA reads TGTGCCTATACCGGGACTAGCGGCCCCAATGAGCAGTTCTTC. The chain has TRBV30 and TRBJ2-1; 11 bases match TRBD2. The V gene end was trimmed by 7 bases and the J gene end by 6 bases; junction bases not matched to a gene: 8. Germline loops: CDR1 GTSNPN, CDR2 SVGIG (reference sequence). The CDR3 is 14 amino acids.